This is a list of T cell receptor beta chains from one sample in a study of T cells after yellow fever vaccination. One entry per CDR3 protein, called by TCRdb with MiXCR from the 5' RACE reads. Of 250,000 or so distinct CDR3 sequences listed, approximately 3.6% are singletons. The sample in question was PBMCs, obtained 15 days after the yellow fever booster vaccination. Receptors originate from a man aged 18 to 30 who received the YFV17D yellow fever vaccine. Each CDR3 is given with its conserved first and last residue. A D gene is named only where the DNA matches it firmly. Clone size is stated in some rows and not others, as once, few, many or a class when expanded.

J gene,D gene,clone size,V gene,CDR3 protein,CDR3 DNA
TRBJ2-1,TRBD1,many,TRBV20-1,CSAESRDSRNEQFF,TGCAGTGCAGAAAGCCGGGACAGCCGGAATGAGCAGTTCTTC
TRBJ2-7,.,many,TRBV6-5,CASSLLNDITNEQYF,TGTGCCAGCAGTCTCCTAAACGACATAACAAACGAGCAGTACTTC
TRBJ1-2,.,many,TRBV25-1,CASSSHDTFSYGYTF,TGTGCCAGCAGTTCTCACGACACGTTTTCGTATGGCTACACCTTC
TRBJ1-2,.,few,TRBV18,CASSPLSTVANYGYTF,TGTGCCAGCTCACCACTTTCGACCGTCGCTAACTATGGCTACACCTTC
TRBJ1-1,.,many,TRBV7-9,CASSFTGMNTEAFF,TGTGCCAGCAGCTTTACAGGTATGAACACTGAAGCTTTCTTT
TRBJ1-1,.,many,TRBV20-1,CSATGVWNTEAFF,TGCAGTGCTACAGGGGTGTGGAACACTGAAGCTTTCTTT
TRBJ1-1,.,few,TRBV7-2,CASSSAPPEAFF,TGTGCCAGCAGCTCCGCCCCCCCTGAAGCTTTCTTT
TRBJ2-5,TRBD1,many,TRBV7-9,CASVRGRLETQYF,TGTGCCAGTGTGAGGGGGCGATTGGAGACCCAGTACTTC
TRBJ1-2,.,many,TRBV12-3/TRBV12-4,CATVAEPVYGYTF,TGTGCCACCGTTGCGGAGCCCGTCTATGGCTACACCTTC
TRBJ2-6,TRBD2,many,TRBV5-1,CASSPREGNSGANVLTF,TGCGCCAGCAGCCCACGGGAGGGAAACTCTGGGGCCAACGTCCTGACTTTC
TRBJ2-3,TRBD1,many,TRBV5-1,CASSDRGLPDTQYF,TGCGCCAGCAGCGACAGGGGCCTCCCAGATACGCAGTATTTT
TRBJ1-1,TRBD1,many,TRBV5-1,CASSSGQMNTEAFF,TGCGCCAGCAGCTCGGGACAGATGAACACTGAAGCTTTCTTT
TRBJ2-1,.,.,TRBV29-1,CSVEAGENEQFF,TGCAGCGTTGAGGCAGGGGAGAATGAGCAGTTCTTC
TRBJ2-5,.,many,TRBV5-1,CASSTQGRTETQYF,TGCGCCAGCAGCACCCAAGGACGTACGGAGACCCAGTACTTC
TRBJ2-3,TRBD2,many,TRBV5-4,CASSLEASGARYTDTQYF,TGTGCCAGCAGCTTGGAGGCTAGCGGGGCGCGTTACACAGATACGCAGTATTTT
TRBJ2-3,.,many,TRBV7-2,CASSLRGRAPDTQYF,TGTGCCAGCAGCTTACGTGGCAGGGCCCCAGATACGCAGTATTTT
TRBJ1-1,.,many,TRBV27,CASSLAQGLMEYTEAFF,TGTGCCAGCAGTTTAGCACAGGGCTTAATGGAATACACTGAAGCTTTCTTT
TRBJ2-1,TRBD1,.,TRBV25-1,CASSEGDRYFYNEQFF,TGTGCCAGCAGTGAAGGGGACAGGTATTTCTACAATGAGCAGTTCTTC
TRBJ2-2,.,many,TRBV29-1,CSGSWEANTGELFF,TGCAGCGGCTCTTGGGAGGCGAACACCGGGGAGCTGTTTTTT
TRBJ2-2,TRBD2,many,TRBV7-9,CASSLVRLAGGHANTGELFF,TGTGCCAGCAGCTTAGTCCGACTAGCGGGGGGACACGCGAACACCGGGGAGCTGTTTTTT
TRBJ2-1,.,.,TRBV7-3,CASSSDRSNEQFF,TGTGCCAGCAGCTCCGATCGGAGCAATGAGCAGTTCTTC
TRBJ2-1,.,many,TRBV6-5,CASSYGNEQFF,TGTGCCAGCAGTTACGGGAATGAGCAGTTCTTC